This T cell receptor beta chain was sequenced during a study of blood T cell repertoires in COVID-19 (dated by TCRdb to the early 2020s). With respect to the entire study: The collaborator samples originated in the United States, Italy and Spain and spanned the acute and convalescent phases of COVID-19. The prospective study material was composed of cDNA or gDNA derived from T cells, B-cell-depleted T cells, or PBMCs. Deeply sampled blood TCRbeta repertoires from subjects exposed to, actively infected with, or recovered from COVID-19 were included in the dataset. The repertoires were released in a freely available public database intended as a resource for research on the immune response to SARS-CoV-2. The samples were drawn from two sources: the first 160 participants of the ongoing ImmuneRACE study, and 950 to 1,500 subjects contributed by 6 global collaborators. The sample metadata nearly always contained a de-identified subject ID, COVID-19 status, age in years and sex. Where available, HLA class I and class II types were obtained from metadata supplied by the sample provider rather than from assay-based typing. The paper's findings and limits, for the study overall: The amount of clinical and demographic metadata varied by source and participant and was provided uncurated.

Comment on this clone: Its recognized antigen is unknown. No much larger clone is present one base from it, and per-base qualities are unavailable.

V is cut by 1 base and J by 2 bases, and the space between the germline ends is 9 bases. The germline V gene supplies CDR1 SGHAT and CDR2 FQNNGV. The CDR3 covers 14 residues, taking in both the cysteine and the phenylalanine. The entry retains the CDR3 DNA only, 42 bases that are in frame from base 1. Participants in the prospective study were aged roughly 18 to 95 years, lived in under 30 United States geographic areas, and enrolled through a virtual design. In the prospective study, participants were assigned to cohorts based on the clinical history participants reported in a screening survey and a study questionnaire. ImmuneRACE Cohort 3 recovered participants were defined by two consecutive negative NP/OP PCR tests, healthcare professional clearance, or symptom resolution. In the prospective study, mobile phlebotomists collected whole blood, serum and a nasopharyngeal or oropharyngeal swab from each participant. Over a roughly 2-month period, participants in the prospective study had the option of providing additional blood draws and questionnaires. Blood samples from the prospective study were shipped frozen or at room temperature prior to DNA extraction.

TCRbeta CDR3 regions were amplified from genomic DNA by means of the immunoSEQ Assay, a bias-controlled multiplex PCR. Per the source publication's procedure: The number of nucleated cells in each sample was estimated by amplification of reference gene primers within the assay. Sequence reads were collapsed and filtered to measure the absolute abundance of every unique TCRbeta CDR3 rearrangement. For each sample, productive Simpson clonality was calculated as the square root of Simpson's diversity index across productive rearrangements. Drawn from immuneACCESS, this table holds only the in-frame rearrangements with V and J called that TCRdb kept. Clones are partly lost; checked studies trace under half to an unresolved V gene and leave the rest unexplained. V and J calls and clone size are those listed in that table; D and trimming were worked out from the DNA. This sample gives approximately 450,000 clones in total; 75% to 90% of them show up just once. The ten top clones hold roughly 1.1% of the sample.

Sequencing was performed on PBMCs or T cells enriched from blood (not recorded which). The receptor was derived from a man younger than 45 who had recovered from COVID-19. The rearranged segments are TRBV11-2 and TRBJ2-7, and the D gene may be TRBD1, 5 bases matching. The CDR3 protein is CASSLGAGTYEQYF. The sequence in DNA is TGTGCCAGCAGCTTAGGAGCAGGGACCTACGAGCAGTACTTC.